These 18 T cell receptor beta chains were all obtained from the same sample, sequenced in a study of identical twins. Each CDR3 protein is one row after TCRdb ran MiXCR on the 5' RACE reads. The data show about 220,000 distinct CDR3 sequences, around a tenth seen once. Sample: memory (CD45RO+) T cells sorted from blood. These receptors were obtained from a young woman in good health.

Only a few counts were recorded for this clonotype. Written as DNA, the CDR3 is TGCGCCAGCTGTAGGGGGCAGGGGGCGACAGATACGCAGTATTTT. It specifies CASCRGQGATDTQYF. The V gene is TRBV10-2, the J gene TRBJ2-3; 8 bases match TRBD1. Unmatched junction bases numbered 10, after V lost 8 bases and J lost 3 bases. Germline V gene lookup returns CDR1 WSHSY and CDR2 SAAADI. CDR3 size: 15 residues.

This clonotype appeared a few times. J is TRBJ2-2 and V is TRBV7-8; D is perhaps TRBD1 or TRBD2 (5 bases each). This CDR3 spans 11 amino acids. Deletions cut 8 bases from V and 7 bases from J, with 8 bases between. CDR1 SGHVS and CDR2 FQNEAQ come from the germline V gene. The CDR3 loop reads CASGGFGELFF. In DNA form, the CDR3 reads TGTGCCAGCGGGGGATTCGGGGAGCTGTTTTTT. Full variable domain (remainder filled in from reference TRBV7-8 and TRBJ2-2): GAGVSQSPRYKVAKRGQDVALRCDPISGHVSLFWYQQALGQGPEFLTYFQNEAQLDKSGLPSDRFFAERPEGSVSTLKIQRTQQEDSAVYLCASGGFGELFFGEGSRLTVL.

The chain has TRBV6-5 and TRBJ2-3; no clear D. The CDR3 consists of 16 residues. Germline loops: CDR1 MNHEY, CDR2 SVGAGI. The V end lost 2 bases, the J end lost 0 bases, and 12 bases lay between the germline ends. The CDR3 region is CASSYGFSKSTDTQYF. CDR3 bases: TGTGCCAGCAGTTACGGGTTCTCTAAAAGCACAGATACGCAGTATTTT.

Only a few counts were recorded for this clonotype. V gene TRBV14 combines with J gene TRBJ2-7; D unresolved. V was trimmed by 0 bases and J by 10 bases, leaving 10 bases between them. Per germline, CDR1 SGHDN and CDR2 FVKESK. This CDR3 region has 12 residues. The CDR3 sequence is CASSQDRKLQYF. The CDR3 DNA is TGTGCCAGCAGCCAAGACCGGAAGCTTCAGTACTTC. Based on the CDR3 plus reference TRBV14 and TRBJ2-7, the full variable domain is EAGVTQFPSHSVIEKGQTVTLRCDPISGHDNLYWYRRVMGKEIKFLLHFVKESKQDESGMPNNRFLAERTGGTYSTLKVQPAELEDSGVYFCASSQDRKLQYFGPGTRLTVT.

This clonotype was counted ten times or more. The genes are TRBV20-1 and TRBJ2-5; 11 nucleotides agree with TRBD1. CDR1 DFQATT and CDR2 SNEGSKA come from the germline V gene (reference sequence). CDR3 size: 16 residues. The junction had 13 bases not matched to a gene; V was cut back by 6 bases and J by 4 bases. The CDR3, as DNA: TGCAGTGCGACACACGCCGGGGACAGGGGGGGAGAGACCCAGTACTTC. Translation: CSATHAGDRGGETQYF.

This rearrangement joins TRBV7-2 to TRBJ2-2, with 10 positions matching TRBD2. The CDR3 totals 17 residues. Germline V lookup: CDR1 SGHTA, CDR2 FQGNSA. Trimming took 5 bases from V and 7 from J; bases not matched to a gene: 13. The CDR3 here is CASSPHGTSDNGGELFF. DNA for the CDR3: TGTGCCAGCAGCCCACACGGGACTAGCGATAACGGCGGGGAGCTGTTTTTT.

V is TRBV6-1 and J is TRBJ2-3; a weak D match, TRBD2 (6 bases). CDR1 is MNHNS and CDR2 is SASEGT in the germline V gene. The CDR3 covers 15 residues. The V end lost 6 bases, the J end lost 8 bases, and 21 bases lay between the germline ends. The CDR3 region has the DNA TGTGCCAGCAGATCCTACGGTGGGTTGGGAGGTACGCAGTATTTT. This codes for CASRSYGGLGGTQYF.

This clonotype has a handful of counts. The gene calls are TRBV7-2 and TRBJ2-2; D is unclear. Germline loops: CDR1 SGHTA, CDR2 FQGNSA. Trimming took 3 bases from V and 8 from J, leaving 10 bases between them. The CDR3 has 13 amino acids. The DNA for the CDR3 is TGTGCCAGCAGCTTTGGTCCGCGGGGGGAGCTGTTTTTT. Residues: CASSFGPRGELFF.

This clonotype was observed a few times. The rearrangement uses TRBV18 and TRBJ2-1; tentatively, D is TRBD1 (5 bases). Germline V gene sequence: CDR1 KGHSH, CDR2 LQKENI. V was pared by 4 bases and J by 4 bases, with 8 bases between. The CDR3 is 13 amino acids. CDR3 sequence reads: CASSQTGYNEQFF. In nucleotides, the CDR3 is TGTGCCAGCTCACAAACAGGTTACAATGAGCAGTTCTTC.

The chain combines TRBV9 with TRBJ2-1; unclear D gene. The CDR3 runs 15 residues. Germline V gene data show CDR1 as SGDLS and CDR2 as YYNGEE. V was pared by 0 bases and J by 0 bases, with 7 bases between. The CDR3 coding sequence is TGTGCCAGCAGCGTAGAAGCCTTCTCCTACAATGAGCAGTTCTTC. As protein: CASSVEAFSYNEQFF.

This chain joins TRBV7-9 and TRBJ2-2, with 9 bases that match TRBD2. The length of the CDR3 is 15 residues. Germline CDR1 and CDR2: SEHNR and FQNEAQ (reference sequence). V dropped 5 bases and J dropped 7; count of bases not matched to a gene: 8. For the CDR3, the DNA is TGTGCCAGCAGCCTCGGGACTAGCTACCACGGGGAGCTGTTTTTT. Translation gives CASSLGTSYHGELFF.

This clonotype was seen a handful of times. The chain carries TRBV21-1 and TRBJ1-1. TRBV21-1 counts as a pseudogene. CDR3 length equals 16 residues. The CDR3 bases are TGTGCCAGCAGTGGGCGGGAGAGAACAAGGAACACTGAAGCTTTCTTT. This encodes CASSGRERTRNTEAFF.

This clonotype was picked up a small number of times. The CDR3 loop reads CSARDHSGGTQYF. CDR3 in DNA: TGCAGTGCTAGAGATCATAGCGGGGGGACCCAGTATTTT. The chain combines TRBV20-1 with TRBJ2-3; 10 bases map to TRBD2. The V gene end was trimmed by 0 bases and the J gene end by 12 bases; junction bases not matched to a gene: 6. The V gene's germline CDR1 is DFQATT and CDR2 SNEGSKA (reference sequence). The length of the CDR3 is 13 residues.

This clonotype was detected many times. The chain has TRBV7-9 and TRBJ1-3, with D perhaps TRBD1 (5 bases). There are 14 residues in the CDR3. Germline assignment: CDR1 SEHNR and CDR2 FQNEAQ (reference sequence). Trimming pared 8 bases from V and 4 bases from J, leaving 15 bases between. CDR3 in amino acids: CASALSSGGNTIYF. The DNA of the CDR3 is TGTGCCAGCGCCCTATCATCAGGGGGAAACACCATATATTTT.

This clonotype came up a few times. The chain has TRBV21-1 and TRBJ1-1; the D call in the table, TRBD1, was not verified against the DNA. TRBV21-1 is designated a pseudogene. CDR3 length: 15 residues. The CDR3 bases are TGTGCCAGCAGCAAAGATCAGGCAGGGGGCACTGAAGCTTTCTTT. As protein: CASSKDQAGGTEAFF.

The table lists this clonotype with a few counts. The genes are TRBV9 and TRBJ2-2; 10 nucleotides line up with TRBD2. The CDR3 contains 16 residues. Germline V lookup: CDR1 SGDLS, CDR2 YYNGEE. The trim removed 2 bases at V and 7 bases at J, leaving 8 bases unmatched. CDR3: CASSVKAGGPVGELFF. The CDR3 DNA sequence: TGTGCCAGCAGCGTCAAAGCGGGAGGGCCCGTCGGGGAGCTGTTTTTT.

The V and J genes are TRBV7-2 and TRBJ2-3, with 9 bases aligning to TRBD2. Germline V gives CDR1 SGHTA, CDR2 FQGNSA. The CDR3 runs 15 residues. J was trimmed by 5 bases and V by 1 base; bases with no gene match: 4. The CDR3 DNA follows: TGTGCCAGCAGCTTAGGCGGGAGGGCCGGAGATACGCAGTATTTT. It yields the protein CASSLGGRAGDTQYF.

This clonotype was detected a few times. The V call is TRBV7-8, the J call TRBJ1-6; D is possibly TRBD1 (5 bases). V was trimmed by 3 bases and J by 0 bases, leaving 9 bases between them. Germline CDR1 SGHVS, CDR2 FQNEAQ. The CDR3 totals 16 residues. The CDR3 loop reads CASSFAGSSYNSPLHF. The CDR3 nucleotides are TGTGCCAGCAGCTTTGCAGGGAGCTCCTATAATTCACCCCTCCACTTT.